One sample yielded the 25 T cell receptor beta chains listed below, sequenced in a study of cytomegalovirus exposure and HLA in healthy donors. Primers for the PCR totalled 60 Vbeta and 13 Jbeta. The table came from immunoSEQ multiplex PCR; TCRdb's copy has only in-frame clones and leaves some out. The sample consists of approximately 110,000 clones, 65% to 75% of them appearing once. Input material: PBMCs. Receptors originate from a woman between 40 and 55 years old in good health and CMV-seropositive.

This clone was counted only a few times. The chain has TRBV6-1 and TRBJ2-1; TRBD2 might be the D (5 bases). The ends were cut back, 11 bases at V and 14 bases at J, with 22 bases in the middle. CDR1 and CDR2 from the germline V gene are MNHNS and SASEGT. The CDR3 length is 12 residues. In nucleotides, the CDR3 is TGTGCCGCCAGCGCGGACTCTCCCAAAGAGTTCTTC. Protein product: CAASADSPKEFF.

This clone has a single count. The chain links TRBV7-2 to TRBJ2-7, with 15 bases identical to TRBD2. CDR3 length: 16 amino acids. The V gene's germline CDR1 is SGHTA and CDR2 FQGNSA. V was pared by 4 bases and J by 6 bases, with 7 bases of the junction left unmatched. The CDR3 spells CASSSGLAGGGSEQYF. The DNA for the CDR3 is TGTGCCAGCAGCTCGGGACTAGCGGGAGGAGGCAGCGAGCAGTACTTC.

This clone has only a few counts. V and J are TRBV14 and TRBJ2-3; 12 positions agree with TRBD2. The length of the CDR3 is 20 residues. Germline trimming cut 4 bases from V and 3 bases from J; bases unmatched to any gene: 17. Germline V lookup: CDR1 SGHDN, CDR2 FVKESK. The CDR3 is CASSLRSGRLAGVGTDTQYF. The CDR3 nucleotides read TGTGCCAGCAGCCTAAGATCGGGGAGACTAGCGGGAGTCGGGACAGATACGCAGTATTTT.

The chain joins TRBV5-1 to TRBJ2-5; 11 nucleotides match TRBD2. The CDR3 runs 17 residues. V gave up 0 bases and J gave up 1 base; unmatched junction bases: 5. The germline CDR1 and CDR2 sequences are SGHRS and YFSETQ. Here the CDR3 DNA reads TGCGCCAGCAGCTTGGGACTAGCGGGAACCCCCCAAGAGACCCAGTACTTC. This translates into CASSLGLAGTPQETQYF.

This clone was seen just once. The chain carries TRBV11-2 and TRBJ1-1; 11 bases agree with TRBD1. The CDR3 totals 19 residues. Germline CDR1 is SGHAT and CDR2 is FQNNGV. Trimming took 0 bases from V and 1 from J; bases not matched to a gene: 10. Here the CDR3 reads CASSLDWGQGGLKNTEAFF. The DNA of the CDR3 is TGTGCCAGCAGCTTAGATTGGGGACAGGGGGGGTTAAAGAACACTGAAGCTTTCTTT.

Only a few counts were recorded for this clone. The chain combines TRBV7-3 with TRBJ2-1, with 9 bases fitting TRBD2. The germline CDR1 and CDR2 sequences are SGHTA and FQGTGA. The CDR3 length is 15 residues. The ends lost 3 bases at V and 6 bases at J; junction bases unmatched: 6. The CDR3 DNA sequence: TGTGCCAGCAGCTTCCAAGCGGGAGGCCCCAATGAGCAGTTCTTC. Translation gives CASSFQAGGPNEQFF.

The chain recombines TRBV6-6 with TRBJ1-5; 8 bases line up with TRBD1. Germline assignment: CDR1 MNHNY and CDR2 SVGAGI (reference sequence). The trim removed 2 bases at V and 2 bases at J, leaving 2 bases unmatched. CDR3 length: 15 residues. The CDR3 bases are TGTGCCAGCAGTTACCCGACAGGGGGCAATCAGCCCCAGCATTTT. It is translated as CASSYPTGGNQPQHF.

The chain employs TRBV15 and TRBJ2-2; 7 nucleotides align to TRBD1. J was trimmed by 4 bases and V by 6 bases; bases with no gene match: 5. The CDR3 length is 14 residues. From germline, CDR1 is LNHNV and CDR2 YYDKDF (reference sequence). The CDR3 nucleotides read TGTGCCACCAGTAGGGACAGACCCACCGGGGAGCTGTTTTTT. Translated: CATSRDRPTGELFF.

The CDR3 coding sequence is TGTGCCAGCAGCGCGGGGGGTCTGGTTCGGATACAAGAGACCCAGTACTTC. Translated: CASSAGGLVRIQETQYF. The V and J genes are TRBV9 and TRBJ2-5; 7 positions agree with TRBD2. The germline V gene has CDR1 SGDLS and CDR2 YYNGEE. This CDR3 has 17 residues. V was clipped by 3 bases and J by 2 bases; unmatched bases: 13.

In regard to this clone: The junction differs from germline at one of its ends, possibly a read error. V usage is TRBV7-7 and J usage is TRBJ2-7; D may be TRBD1 (6 bases). CDR1 and CDR2 from the germline V gene are SSHAT and FNYEAQ (reference sequence). CDR3 length equals 13 residues. The CDR3 DNA reads TGTGCTAGCAGCCGGGACATGGCCTACGAGCAGTACTTC. Translation gives CASSRDMAYEQYF. Looking up the rest from reference TRBV7-7 and TRBJ2-7 gives the full variable domain: GAGVSQSPRYKVTKRGQDVTLRCDPISSHATLYWYQQALGQGPEFLTYFNYEAQPDKSGLPSDRFSAERPEGSISTLTIQRTEQRDSAMYRCASSRDMAYEQYFGPGTRLTVT.

This sequence joins TRBV19 and TRBJ1-5; no reliable D call. CDR1 and CDR2 from the germline V gene are LNHDA and SQIVND (reference sequence). Deletions cut 0 bases from V and 3 bases from J, with 6 bases between. The CDR3 has 14 residues. The CDR3 region has the DNA TGTGCCAGTAGTATAGATGTCTTCAATCAGCCCCAGCATTTT. Its translation: CASSIDVFNQPQHF. Full variable domain (missing parts from reference TRBV19 and TRBJ1-5): DGGITQSPKYLFRKEGQNVTLSCEQNLNHDAMYWYRQDPGQGLRLIYYSQIVNDFQKGDIAEGYSVSREKKESFPLTVTSAQKNPTAFYLCASSIDVFNQPQHFGDGTRLSIL.

V gene TRBV19 combines with J gene TRBJ1-2, with D possibly matching TRBD1 (6 bases). The CDR3 sequence is 14 residues long. CDR1 is LNHDA and CDR2 is SQIVND in the germline V gene (reference sequence). Between the trimmed V and J ends, which lost 1 base and 7 bases, there was a span of 13 bases. The DNA for the CDR3 is TGTGCCAGTAGTATAGCACCCGCGGACAGTGGCTACACCTTC. Amino acids: CASSIAPADSGYTF.

The chain is built from TRBV7-3 and TRBJ2-2, with 9 bases lining up with TRBD2. V gave up 2 bases and J gave up 6 bases; unmatched junction bases: 7. The germline V gene encodes CDR1 SGHTA and CDR2 FQGTGA. This CDR3 has 16 residues. DNA for the CDR3: TGTGCCAGCAGCTTACTAGCGGGATTGCAGGCCGGGGAGCTGTTTTTT. Encoded protein: CASSLLAGLQAGELFF.

The chain is built from TRBV18 and TRBJ2-3, with 10 bases aligning to TRBD2. Germline V gene lookup returns CDR1 KGHSH and CDR2 LQKENI. CDR3 length equals 16 residues. J was trimmed by 1 base and V by 3 bases; bases with no gene match: 4. CDR3 DNA sequence: TGTGCCAGCTCACCGGCTAGCGGGAGCCGCACAGATACGCAGTATTTT. Amino acids: CASSPASGSRTDTQYF.

The rearrangement joins TRBV6-5 to TRBJ2-5, with TRBD1 as a possible D gene (6 bases). The CDR3 sequence is 15 residues long. Germline-derived CDR1 and CDR2 are MNHEY and SVGAGI. V lost 6 bases, J lost 1 base, and 15 bases lay in between. This chain's CDR3 is CASRAPGTPQETQYF. CDR3 DNA sequence: TGTGCCAGCAGAGCACCCGGGACACCCCAAGAGACCCAGTACTTC.

The V gene is TRBV28, the J gene TRBJ1-4, with TRBD1 identical over 9 bases. Germline trimming cut 4 bases from V and 8 bases from J; bases unmatched to any gene: 11. The CDR3 runs 16 residues. Germline CDR1 MDHEN, CDR2 SYDVKM. Written as DNA, the CDR3 is TGTGCCAGCAGTTCACCGGACAGGGGAAATTTCGAAAAACTGTTTTTT. This sequence encodes CASSSPDRGNFEKLFF.

The chain joins TRBV7-2 to TRBJ1-6; D is unresolved. Trimming left V 5 bases short and J 7 bases short, with 18 bases between. Germline assignment: CDR1 SGHTA and CDR2 FQGNSA. The CDR3 totals 16 residues. CDR3 nucleotide sequence: TGTGCCAGCAGCCCGGCTGACATCCGGAAGAATTCACCCCTCCACTTT. Its protein product is CASSPADIRKNSPLHF.

V gene TRBV4-1 combines with J gene TRBJ1-5; TRBD1 aligns across 10 bases. The length of the CDR3 is 18 residues. The germline gives CDR1 MGHRA, CDR2 YSYEKL. The J segment lost 2 bases and the V segment lost 4 bases, leaving 11 bases of the junction unmatched. The CDR3 DNA reads as TGCGCCAGCAGCCCCCGGGACAGGGGAAGTTCGGGCAATCAGCCCCAGCATTTT. It encodes CASSPRDRGSSGNQPQHF.

This chain connects TRBV5-4 to TRBJ2-1, with TRBD2 matching 9 bases. The CDR3 covers 17 residues. CDR1 and CDR2 from the germline V gene are SGHNT and YYREEE (reference sequence). V trimming: 0 bases; J trimming: 6 bases; junction bases outside the gene matches: 10. In DNA form, the CDR3 reads TGTGCCAGCAGCTTGGGGGGCGGGAGGGCCCTAATCAATGAGCAGTTCTTC. Protein: CASSLGGGRALINEQFF.

V usage is TRBV13 and J usage is TRBJ1-3; 9 positions agree with TRBD1. Germline V gene sequence: CDR1 PRHDT, CDR2 FYEKMQ (reference sequence). CDR3 length: 17 amino acids. The V gene end was trimmed by 1 base and the J gene end by 1 base; junction bases not matched to a gene: 5. CDR3 in DNA: TGTGCCAGCAGCTTAGTCCGGGACAGGGCTTCTGGAAACACCATATATTTT. It specifies CASSLVRDRASGNTIYF.

This rearrangement joins TRBV11-2 to TRBJ1-1; no definite D call. V gave up 5 bases and J gave up 1 base, with 14 bases separating them. The germline V gene encodes CDR1 SGHAT and CDR2 FQNNGV. This CDR3 contains 15 residues. The CDR3 sequence is CASSHLEGRNTEAFF. The CDR3 coding sequence is TGTGCCAGCAGCCACCTCGAGGGTAGGAACACTGAAGCTTTCTTT. Variable domain in full (rest from reference TRBV11-2 and TRBJ1-1): EAGVAQSPRYKIIEKRQSVAFWCNPISGHATLYWYQQILGQGPKLLIQFQNNGVVDDSQLPKDRFSAERLKGVDSTLKIQPAKLEDSAVYLCASSHLEGRNTEAFFGQGTRLTVV.

The rearrangement links TRBV28 to TRBJ2-2; D is ambiguous. With 1 base removed from V and 2 bases from J, the gap between germline ends came to 5 bases. CDR3 length: 14 amino acids. CDR1 MDHEN and CDR2 SYDVKM come from the germline V gene. The CDR3 is CASSLSQNTGELFF. For the CDR3, the DNA is TGTGCCAGCAGTTTATCCCAAAACACCGGGGAGCTGTTTTTT.

The rearrangement joins TRBV7-3 to TRBJ2-5; unclear D gene. TRBJ2-7 explains the end of the DNA better; the J call may be wrong. Germline V gene lookup returns CDR1 SGHTA and CDR2 FQGTGA. CDR3 length equals 14 residues. The CDR3 sequence is CASSLQVSSYEQYF. CDR3 DNA sequence: TGTGCCAGCAGCTTACAGGTAAGCTCCTACGAGCAGTACTTC.

V usage is TRBV4-2 and J usage is TRBJ1-3; D not certain. CDR3 length equals 15 residues. V gave up 0 bases and J gave up 0 bases, with 6 bases separating them. Germline lookup yields CDR1 LGHNA and CDR2 YNFKEQ. In DNA, the CDR3 is TGTGCCAGCAGCCAAGAATCTCTCTCTGGAAACACCATATATTTT. As protein: CASSQESLSGNTIYF.

The genes are TRBV18 and TRBJ1-2; possible D gene TRBD1, 5 bases. CDR1 is KGHSH and CDR2 is LQKENI in the germline V gene. V was shortened by 6 bases and J by 8 bases, with 10 bases between the two germline ends. The CDR3 contains 11 residues. CDR3 region: CASSDRQGYTF. The CDR3 DNA reads TGTGCCAGCTCCGACAGACAAGGCTACACCTTC. Looking up the rest from reference TRBV18 and TRBJ1-2 gives the full variable domain: NAGVMQNPRHLVRRRGQEARLRCSPMKGHSHVYWYRQLPEEGLKFMVYLQKENIIDESGMPKERFSAEFPKEGPSILRIQQVVRGDSAAYFCASSDRQGYTFGSGTRLTVV.